Shown below are 23 T cell receptor beta chains from a single sample sequenced in a study of cytomegalovirus exposure and HLA in healthy donors. In the PCR, 60 Vbeta and 13 Jbeta primers were used. Measured with immunoSEQ multiplex PCR; TCRdb has only the in-frame clones, and not every one. The sample carries approximately 150,000 clones, 70% to 85% recorded once. Sequences were obtained from PBMCs. Receptors originate from a woman between 25 and 40 years old in good health and CMV-seropositive.

J is TRBJ2-7 and V is TRBV30; weak D call: TRBD1 (5 bases). Germline lookup yields CDR1 GTSNPN and CDR2 SVGIG (reference sequence). V lost 2 bases, J lost 3 bases, and 11 bases lay in between. The CDR3 length is 13 residues. In DNA form, the CDR3 reads TGTGCCTGGAGTCTGGGGCAGAGCTACGAGCAGTACTTC. It codes for CAWSLGQSYEQYF.

The rearrangement uses TRBV6-1 and TRBJ2-7; the match to TRBD1 covers 7 bases. After removal of 5 bases from V and 5 bases from J, the junction contained 6 bases not matched to a gene. The CDR3 sequence is 13 residues long. Germline lookup yields CDR1 MNHNS and CDR2 SASEGT. The CDR3 spells CASSLGGLDEQYF. For the CDR3, the DNA is TGTGCCAGCAGTCTAGGGGGCCTCGACGAGCAGTACTTC.

V usage is TRBV5-1 and J usage is TRBJ2-3, with D tentatively TRBD2 (5 bases). Trimming removed 0 bases from V and 2 bases from J, with 16 bases in between. The V gene's germline CDR1 is SGHRS and CDR2 YFSETQ. The CDR3 length is 17 residues. The DNA of the CDR3 is TGCGCCAGCAGCTTGGGAGGAGGTAGCCCCTCCACAGATACGCAGTATTTT. Its protein product is CASSLGGGSPSTDTQYF.

The chain couples TRBV30 to TRBJ2-1, with a tentative D call TRBD1 (5 bases). This CDR3 is 14 amino acids long. Germline V gene data show CDR1 as GTSNPN and CDR2 as SVGIG (reference sequence). Trimming took 3 bases from V and 4 from J, leaving 13 bases between them. The CDR3 reads CAWRRTSYYNEQFF. Written as DNA, the CDR3 is TGTGCCTGGAGAAGGACATCATATTACAATGAGCAGTTCTTC.

This clone was observed a single time. The rearrangement links TRBV7-2 to TRBJ2-5; D call uncertain. This CDR3 has 11 residues. Germline V gene lookup returns CDR1 SGHTA and CDR2 FQGNSA. Between the trimmed V and J ends, which lost 4 bases and 5 bases, there was a span of 5 bases. DNA for the CDR3: TGTGCCAGCAGCTCTGCGGAGACCCAGTACTTC. Residues: CASSSAETQYF.

This rearrangement joins TRBV9 to TRBJ2-7, with a tentative D call TRBD1 (6 bases). CDR1 is SGDLS, CDR2 YYNGEE, per germline. The CDR3 has 14 amino acids. V dropped 4 bases and J dropped 1 base, with 12 bases sitting between them. In nucleotides, the CDR3 is TGTGCCAGCAGCAACCCGGGGACATCCTACGAGCAGTACTTC. It codes for CASSNPGTSYEQYF.

V and J are TRBV6-5 and TRBJ2-7; D unresolved. Per the germline V gene, CDR1 is MNHEY and CDR2 is SVGAGI. This CDR3 is built from 13 residues. The V end lost 2 bases, the J end lost 3 bases, and 8 bases lay between the germline ends. The CDR3 DNA is TGTGCCAGCAGTTACGACACCTTCTACGAGCAGTACTTC. Its translation is CASSYDTFYEQYF.

This CDR3 is CASSYTTGGGTDTQYF. Written as DNA, the CDR3 is TGTGCCAGCAGTTATACGACAGGGGGGGGCACAGATACGCAGTATTTT. The chain combines TRBV6-5 with TRBJ2-3; 9 bases align to TRBD1. The V gene end was trimmed by 3 bases and the J gene end by 1 base; junction bases not matched to a gene: 5. Germline V gene lookup returns CDR1 MNHEY and CDR2 SVGAGI. The CDR3 is made up of 16 amino acids.

Notes on this clone: The sample contains more than one DNA sequence encoding this CDR3. This chain uses TRBV9 with TRBJ2-1; the match to TRBD2 covers 10 bases. There are 17 residues in the CDR3. The ends lost 0 bases at V and 0 bases at J; junction bases unmatched: 3. Germline lookup yields CDR1 SGDLS and CDR2 YYNGEE. The CDR3: CASSVGASGSSYNEQFF. CDR3 bases: TGTGCCAGCAGCGTAGGCGCTAGCGGGAGCTCCTACAATGAGCAGTTCTTC.

The chain joins TRBV19 to TRBJ2-7; D is ambiguous. Trimming shortened V by 7 bases and J by 2 bases, and 9 bases separated the two germline ends. The CDR3 sequence is 12 residues long. Germline V gene lookup returns CDR1 LNHDA and CDR2 SQIVND (reference sequence). This chain's CDR3 is CASIPGPYEQYF. CDR3 DNA: TGTGCCAGTATCCCTGGCCCCTACGAGCAGTACTTC.

V is TRBV5-1 and J is TRBJ1-1, with D tentatively TRBD1 (6 bases). The V and J ends lost 4 bases and 2 bases respectively, with 12 bases between them. CDR3 length equals 14 residues. Germline V gene lookup returns CDR1 SGHRS and CDR2 YFSETQ. CDR3 bases: TGCGCCAGCAGCATACAGGGTCAAAACACTGAAGCTTTCTTT. Its translation is CASSIQGQNTEAFF.

This chain links TRBV5-4 with TRBJ2-7; TRBD2 might be the D (5 bases). Germline V CDR1 and CDR2: SGHNT, YYREEE (reference sequence). V was shortened by 5 bases and J by 7 bases, with 16 bases between the two germline ends. The CDR3 is 13 residues long. CDR3 nucleotide sequence: TGTGCCAGCAGGGCCCCAGGCTCGGGGGAGCAGTACTTC. Its protein is CASRAPGSGEQYF.

This chain links TRBV19 with TRBJ2-1; 8 bases align to TRBD2. The trim removed 4 bases at V and 8 bases at J, leaving 4 bases unmatched. This CDR3 region has 13 residues. The germline CDR1 and CDR2 sequences are LNHDA and SQIVND (reference sequence). CDR3 coding DNA: TGTGCCAGTAGTACCGAGCGGGGGTATGAGCAGTTCTTC. Its protein product is CASSTERGYEQFF.

This clone was recorded once. The rearrangement links TRBV5-4 to TRBJ1-1; D is possibly TRBD1 (6 bases). This CDR3 is 16 amino acids long. V lost 4 bases and J lost 0, with 16 bases in between. Germline values: CDR1 SGHNT, CDR2 YYREEE (reference sequence). CDR3 sequence reads: CASSGTGKRMNTEAFF. CDR3 bases: TGTGCCAGCAGCGGTACAGGGAAACGTATGAACACTGAAGCTTTCTTT.

The chain employs TRBV5-1 and TRBJ2-7; a weak D match, TRBD2 (6 bases). Germline V gives CDR1 SGHRS, CDR2 YFSETQ. Trimming cost V 7 bases and J 3 bases, with 23 bases left between them. The CDR3 is made up of 16 amino acids. CDR3 DNA sequence: TGCGCCAGCTCCACGTCGGGGGAACGGACTGGCTACGAGCAGTACTTC. It is translated as CASSTSGERTGYEQYF.

In this sample, this clone turned up a few times. The genes are TRBV28 and TRBJ1-5; D call uncertain. Germline V gives CDR1 MDHEN, CDR2 SYDVKM. The CDR3 has 18 residues. V lost 6 bases, J lost 1 base, and 22 bases lay in between. The DNA of the CDR3 is TGTGCCAGCAGCCCCAGTGGAGGGTTCCTGGGGAGCAATCAGCCCCAGCATTTT. This sequence encodes CASSPSGGFLGSNQPQHF. Supplemented by reference TRBV28 and TRBJ1-5, the full variable domain reads DVKVTQSSRYLVKRTGEKVFLECVQDMDHENMFWYRQDPGLGLRLIYFSYDVKMKEKGDIPEGYSVSREKKERFSLILESASTNQTSMYLCASSPSGGFLGSNQPQHFGDGTRLSIL.

The J gene is TRBJ2-5, the V gene TRBV28, with 7 bases aligning to TRBD1. The trim removed 6 bases at V and 0 bases at J, leaving 10 bases unmatched. The germline V gene encodes CDR1 MDHEN and CDR2 SYDVKM. The CDR3 has 16 amino acids. The CDR3 loop reads CASSSTGALNQETQYF. DNA of the CDR3: TGTGCCAGCAGCAGTACAGGGGCCCTCAACCAAGAGACCCAGTACTTC.

The chain has TRBV7-2 and TRBJ2-5, with 9 bases matching TRBD2. Trimming took 5 bases from V and 5 from J; bases not matched to a gene: 6. The CDR3 covers 14 residues. Germline V gene sequence: CDR1 SGHTA, CDR2 FQGNSA. The CDR3 DNA follows: TGTGCCAGCAGCCCGGGGACTAGCCGGGAGACCCAGTACTTC. Protein: CASSPGTSRETQYF.

The chain carries TRBV5-1 and TRBJ2-7, with a weak D call TRBD1 (7 bases). The CDR3 has 13 residues. The germline V gene has CDR1 SGHRS and CDR2 YFSETQ. The V end was cut by 5 bases, the J end by 6 bases, with 15 bases between. The CDR3 protein is CASSVEGQFEQYF. The CDR3 nucleotides are TGCGCCAGCAGTGTGGAGGGACAGTTCGAGCAGTACTTC.

This clone was observed a handful of times. This chain joins TRBV5-8 and TRBJ1-2; D is ambiguous. The CDR3 sequence is 12 residues long. Germline CDR1 reads SGHTS; CDR2 reads YDEGEE. V was shortened by 0 bases and J by 6 bases, with 6 bases between the two germline ends. The CDR3 region is CASSLAVDGYTF. CDR3 DNA sequence: TGTGCCAGCAGCTTGGCCGTAGATGGCTACACCTTC.

The rearrangement links TRBV30 to TRBJ1-1, with no clear D. The ends were cut back, 0 bases at V and 6 bases at J, with 11 bases in the middle. The CDR3 is 13 residues long. CDR1 GTSNPN and CDR2 SVGIG come from the germline V gene (reference sequence). CDR3 residues: CAWSVHKISEAFF. CDR3 nucleotide sequence: TGTGCCTGGAGTGTACACAAAATTTCTGAAGCTTTCTTT.

About this clone itself: One end of the junction varies from germline; a read error may be responsible. The rearrangement joins TRBV27 to TRBJ1-1, with D perhaps TRBD1 (6 bases). The length of the CDR3 is 17 residues. The germline gives CDR1 MNHEY, CDR2 SMNVEV (reference sequence). In DNA form, the CDR3 reads TGTGCCAGCAGTTTCCTCGGCGGACAGTTCCAGTTCGCTGAAGCTTCCTTT. It encodes CASSFLGGQFQFAEASF.

This clone was picked up a small number of times. V is TRBV27 and J is TRBJ2-1; TRBD1 aligns across 7 bases. Trimming removed 6 bases from V and 7 bases from J; junction bases left unmatched: 6. The CDR3 spans 13 residues. Germline V gene sequence: CDR1 MNHEY, CDR2 SMNVEV (reference sequence). CDR3 sequence reads: CASSHDRVNEQFF. In DNA, the CDR3 is TGTGCCAGCAGCCACGACAGGGTTAATGAGCAGTTCTTC.